One T cell receptor beta chain is described in this entry. V was trimmed by 5 bases and J by 1 base, leaving 14 bases between them. Germline V lookup: CDR1 MNHEY, CDR2 SMNVEV (reference sequence). The CDR3 loop spans 15 amino acids. In the PCR, 60 Vbeta and 13 Jbeta primers were used. TCRdb's table, derived via immunoSEQ multiplex PCR, lists solely in-frame clones and lacks some. The listing contains approximately 68,000 clones. These data originate in a study of cytomegalovirus exposure and HLA in healthy donors. The specimen sequenced was PBMCs. The rearrangement uses TRBV27 and TRBJ1-1, with unresolved D. This TCR came from a female donor in good health and CMV-seropositive. CDR3 loop: CASSPVSGRNTEAFF. The DNA of the CDR3 is TGTGCCAGCAGTCCGGTATCGGGGAGGAACACTGAAGCTTTCTTT.